This T cell receptor beta chain was obtained from a study of CD4 T cells in relation to SARS-CoV-2 and coronaviruses. Across the whole study: The HLA restriction of the shared crossreactive spike epitopes was mapped.

Regarding this clone: The antigen is not known.

V trimming: 1 base; J trimming: 4 bases; junction bases outside the gene matches: 10. This CDR3 has 18 residues. Germline CDR1 and CDR2: KGHSH and LQKENI. Before the COVID-19 pandemic, during about 2010-2018, CD4+ T cells were taken from unexposed donors. After roughly ten days of culture, CD4+ T cells were isolated. PBMCs were plated at two million per well in IL-2-containing medium. Study conclusions and caveats: This crossreactivity analysis covered spike protein alone, no other viral proteins.

The method was immunoSEQ multiplex PCR; TCRdb's version includes in-frame clones alone and lacks a portion of them. The sample lists 31,000 or so clones, about 78% occurring once. The sequenced material came from CD4+ T cells from PBMCs, cultured in vitro. This receptor was identified in a human donor in good health. J is TRBJ1-4 and V is TRBV18, with 9 bases that match TRBD1. The CDR3, as DNA: TGTGCCAGCTCACCACGGTCAGAACAGACAGGGGGTAATGAAAAACTGTTTTTT. It is translated as CASSPRSEQTGGNEKLFF.